Shown below are 27 T cell receptor beta chains from a single sample sequenced in a study of OX40 agonist ivuxolimab in advanced cancers. The table came from immunoSEQ multiplex PCR; TCRdb's copy has only in-frame clones and leaves some out. The table lists 40,000 to 45,000 clones, 85% to 90% of them singletons. The source material was CD4+ or CD8+ T cells sorted from blood, sampled in a trial of the OX40 agonist ivuxolimab. These receptors were taken from an adult with an advanced solid tumor such as melanoma, head and neck, liver or kidney cancer.

The chain combines TRBV28 with TRBJ2-1; 7 nucleotides match TRBD2. The length of the CDR3 is 15 residues. J gave up 8 bases and V 5 bases, and 12 bases lay outside the gene matches. From germline, CDR1 is MDHEN and CDR2 SYDVKM. The CDR3 bases are TGTGCCAGCAGTGGGGGAGGGACTATCAGACATGAGCAGTTCTTC. This translates into CASSGGGTIRHEQFF. The entire variable domain, with the rest obtained from reference TRBV28 and TRBJ2-1, is as follows: DVKVTQSSRYLVKRTGEKVFLECVQDMDHENMFWYRQDPGLGLRLIYFSYDVKMKEKGDIPEGYSVSREKKERFSLILESASTNQTSMYLCASSGGGTIRHEQFFGPGTRLTVL.

This clone has only a few counts. V is TRBV28 and J is TRBJ2-7; 7 nucleotides match TRBD1. Germline CDR1 reads MDHEN; CDR2 reads SYDVKM. This CDR3 has 15 amino acids. V was pared by 5 bases and J by 6 bases, with 13 bases of the junction left unmatched. The CDR3 region is CASSQGDSLRPEQYF. The CDR3, as DNA: TGTGCCAGCAGTCAAGGGGACAGCCTCCGCCCCGAGCAGTACTTC.

This clone showed up just a few times. The chain employs TRBV6-5 and TRBJ1-5; D unresolved. V was pared by 8 bases and J by 3 bases, with 11 bases between. The CDR3 runs 13 residues. Germline V gives CDR1 MNHEY, CDR2 SVGAGI. The CDR3 here is CASRENNNQPQHF. DNA for the CDR3: TGTGCCAGCCGGGAGAACAACAATCAGCCCCAGCATTTT.

The chain has TRBV30 and TRBJ1-1, with a weak D call TRBD1 (6 bases). V was shortened by 3 bases and J by 2 bases, with 10 bases between the two germline ends. The germline V gene has CDR1 GTSNPN and CDR2 SVGIG (reference sequence). CDR3 length: 13 residues. The CDR3 spells CAWSPDRNTEAFF. CDR3 nucleotide sequence: TGTGCCTGGAGCCCGGACAGAAACACTGAAGCTTTCTTT.

The rearrangement links TRBV7-2 to TRBJ2-1; 10 nucleotides match TRBD2. J lost 3 bases, V lost 5 bases, and 4 bases had no gene match. The CDR3 has 15 residues. Germline V CDR1 and CDR2: SGHTA, FQGNSA. The CDR3 is CASSPLAGVYNEQFF. CDR3 nucleotide sequence: TGTGCCAGCAGCCCTCTAGCGGGAGTCTACAATGAGCAGTTCTTC.

CDR3 nucleotides: TGTGCCAGCAGCGGTCGGGTAACCGGGGAGCTGTTTTTT. Its translation is CASSGRVTGELFF. The genes are TRBV9 and TRBJ2-2, with D unresolved. V was clipped by 3 bases and J by 5 bases, with 8 bases between them. The CDR3 length is 13 residues. Per germline, CDR1 SGDLS and CDR2 YYNGEE.

Here the CDR3 DNA reads TGTGCCAGCTCACCACTCCCCCAAGGGGGCTATGGCTACACCTTC. Its protein is CASSPLPQGGYGYTF. This chain joins TRBV18 and TRBJ1-2; perhaps TRBD1 as D (6 bases). Germline V CDR1 and CDR2: KGHSH, LQKENI. This CDR3 spans 15 amino acids. The V end was cut by 1 base, the J end by 4 bases, with 13 bases between. Full variable domain (rest looked up from reference TRBV18 and TRBJ1-2): NAGVMQNPRHLVRRRGQEARLRCSPMKGHSHVYWYRQLPEEGLKFMVYLQKENIIDESGMPKERFSAEFPKEGPSILRIQQVVRGDSAAYFCASSPLPQGGYGYTFGSGTRLTVV.

This rearrangement joins TRBV6-5 to TRBJ1-1; D call uncertain. Germline V gene lookup returns CDR1 MNHEY and CDR2 SVGAGI. This CDR3 region has 13 residues. The germline V and J ends were trimmed by 2 bases and 5 bases, with 9 bases remaining between them. The CDR3 reads CASSYIAETEAFF. The CDR3 nucleotides are TGTGCCAGCAGTTACATCGCGGAGACTGAAGCTTTCTTT.

This clone has just a few counts. The rearrangement joins TRBV11-3 to TRBJ1-5; D unclear. This CDR3 is 10 amino acids long. V was pared by 9 bases and J by 5 bases, with 5 bases between. Germline V gene sequence: CDR1 SGHNT, CDR2 YENEEA. DNA of the CDR3: TGTGCCAGGGGCCATCAGCCCCAGCATTTT. Its protein product is CARGHQPQHF.

The chain has TRBV9 and TRBJ2-3; D is possibly TRBD2 (5 bases). CDR1 and CDR2 from the germline V gene are SGDLS and YYNGEE. Between the trimmed V and J ends, which lost 4 bases and 2 bases, there was a span of 17 bases. The CDR3 is made up of 16 amino acids. The CDR3 sequence: CASSPSSRISTDTQYF. CDR3 coding DNA: TGTGCCAGCAGCCCTTCTAGCCGGATTTCCACAGATACGCAGTATTTT.

V and J are TRBV5-1 and TRBJ2-1, with TRBD2 matching over 7 bases. Losses at the gene ends were 5 bases for V and 5 bases for J; bases not matched to a gene: 13. Germline assignment: CDR1 SGHRS and CDR2 YFSETQ. The length of the CDR3 is 16 residues. The CDR3 bases are TGCGCCAGCAGAGCTACCTCGGGGGGATTTGACAATGAGCAGTTCTTC. It is translated as CASRATSGGFDNEQFF.

The chain has TRBV7-2 and TRBJ2-5; D is possibly TRBD2 (6 bases). Germline assignment: CDR1 SGHTA and CDR2 FQGNSA. This CDR3 has 16 residues. V lost 1 base, J lost 7 bases, and 19 bases lay in between. CDR3 sequence: CASSLEGRPTTGTQYF. DNA of the CDR3: TGTGCCAGCAGCTTAGAAGGGAGGCCAACTACTGGGACCCAGTACTTC.

The genes are TRBV19 and TRBJ1-1; no reliable D call. The V end lost 5 bases, the J end lost 13 bases, and 17 bases lay between the germline ends. The germline V gene encodes CDR1 LNHDA and CDR2 SQIVND (reference sequence). The CDR3 loop spans 12 amino acids. CDR3 nucleotides: TGTGCCAGTAGTGTGGACCTAGGACGTGTTTTCTTT. The encoded protein is CASSVDLGRVFF.

This rearrangement joins TRBV14 to TRBJ2-7; D perhaps matches TRBD2 (5 bases). The CDR3 length is 15 residues. The germline V gene encodes CDR1 SGHDN and CDR2 FVKESK. V lost 4 bases to trimming and J lost 2 bases, with 15 bases between them. The CDR3 DNA is TGTGCCAGCAGCCGTATCCTAGCCCTTCCCTACGAGCAGTACTTC. Translation gives CASSRILALPYEQYF. Looking up the rest from reference TRBV14 and TRBJ2-7 gives the full variable domain: EAGVTQFPSHSVIEKGQTVTLRCDPISGHDNLYWYRRVMGKEIKFLLHFVKESKQDESGMPNNRFLAERTGGTYSTLKVQPAELEDSGVYFCASSRILALPYEQYFGPGTRLTVT.

The V gene is TRBV14, the J gene TRBJ2-2; a possible D gene is TRBD1 (6 bases). This CDR3 comprises 15 residues. The germline V and J ends were trimmed by 3 bases and 0 bases, with 8 bases remaining between them. CDR1 SGHDN and CDR2 FVKESK come from the germline V gene. CDR3 loop: CASSHWTANTGELFF. In nucleotides, the CDR3 is TGTGCCAGCAGCCATTGGACAGCGAACACCGGGGAGCTGTTTTTT.

The V call is TRBV5-1, the J call TRBJ2-7, with 9 positions matching TRBD2. CDR1 SGHRS and CDR2 YFSETQ come from the germline V gene. This CDR3 comprises 15 residues. Trimming took 2 bases from V and 2 from J; bases not matched to a gene: 5. The CDR3 reads CASSFSGRSTYEQYF. The CDR3 DNA reads TGCGCCAGCAGCTTTAGCGGGAGAAGTACCTACGAGCAGTACTTC.

V gene TRBV7-9 combines with J gene TRBJ2-4; a weak D match, TRBD1 (6 bases). V was pared by 2 bases and J by 6 bases, with 11 bases between. The CDR3 has 14 residues. Germline loops: CDR1 SEHNR, CDR2 FQNEAQ (reference sequence). The CDR3: CASSLTQGRNIQYF. DNA of the CDR3: TGTGCCAGCAGCTTAACACAGGGCAGAAACATTCAGTACTTC.

This sequence joins TRBV7-9 and TRBJ2-2; TRBD2 matches at 14 bases. The CDR3 runs to 19 residues. Germline CDR1 reads SEHNR; CDR2 reads FQNEAQ (reference sequence). With 4 bases clipped from V and 5 bases from J, the junction kept 12 bases outside the gene matches. CDR3 residues: CASSSRALGTSGRTGELFF. As DNA, the CDR3 is TGTGCCAGCAGCTCCCGCGCCCTCGGGACTAGCGGGAGAACCGGGGAGCTGTTTTTT.

The chain is built from TRBV7-2 and TRBJ2-5, with 8 bases fitting TRBD1. Germline CDR1 and CDR2: SGHTA and FQGNSA. The junction had 10 bases not matched to a gene; V was cut back by 5 bases and J by 5 bases. The CDR3 extends over 15 amino acids. The CDR3 sequence is CASSLTGGGRETQYF. DNA for the CDR3: TGTGCCAGCAGCCTCACAGGGGGAGGTAGGGAGACCCAGTACTTC.

The chain employs TRBV6-6 and TRBJ2-1; D possibly corresponds to TRBD2 (7 bases). The CDR3 has 15 amino acids. CDR1 and CDR2 (germline): MNHNY, SVGAGI (reference sequence). V shed 6 bases and J shed 4 bases, with 16 bases lying between them. The CDR3 nucleotides are TGTGCCAGCAGCCAGGGAGGGGGAAGATACAATGAGCAGTTCTTC. Amino acids: CASSQGGGRYNEQFF.

The genes are TRBV7-9 and TRBJ1-5; no clear D. Germline loops: CDR1 SEHNR, CDR2 FQNEAQ (reference sequence). Trimming took off 2 bases at V and 0 bases at J, with 2 bases between the two ends. The CDR3 is 13 residues long. The CDR3 region has the DNA TGTGCCAGCAGCTTAAGTAGCAATCAGCCCCAGCATTTT. It translates to CASSLSSNQPQHF.

This chain joins TRBV7-8 and TRBJ1-1; D is ambiguous. CDR3 length: 13 residues. Germline V gene data show CDR1 as SGHVS and CDR2 as FQNEAQ. V lost 1 base and J 4 bases, leaving 7 bases between the germline ends. The CDR3 loop reads CASSLGGSTEAFF. CDR3 DNA sequence: TGTGCCAGCAGCTTAGGCGGCAGCACTGAAGCTTTCTTT.

The rearrangement links TRBV11-3 to TRBJ2-2; TRBD2 might be the D (5 bases). Trimming cost V 4 bases and J 4 bases, with 13 bases left between them. The CDR3 contains 15 residues. Germline CDR1 is SGHNT and CDR2 is YENEEA. In DNA, the CDR3 is TGTGCCAGCAGCTCCCGCCGGGGTCCCACCGGGGAGCTGTTTTTT. This gives the protein CASSSRRGPTGELFF.

The V and J genes are TRBV19 and TRBJ1-2; 8 bases fit TRBD1. The V segment lost 4 bases and the J segment 8 bases; nucleotides outside the gene matches: 12. The germline V gene encodes CDR1 LNHDA and CDR2 SQIVND (reference sequence). The CDR3 sequence is 15 residues long. The CDR3 nucleotides are TGTGCCAGTAGTAGGGAATTCGACAGGGGCTACGGCTACACCTTC. The encoded protein is CASSREFDRGYGYTF.

The chain has TRBV7-6 and TRBJ2-7; a possible D gene is TRBD1 (6 bases). The CDR3 consists of 15 residues. Germline V gene sequence: CDR1 SGHVS, CDR2 FNYEAQ. V dropped 1 base and J dropped 3 bases, with 13 bases sitting between them. The CDR3 DNA sequence: TGTGCCAGCAGCTTAGGGGTGGGACATCTCTACGAGCAGTACTTC. Protein sequence: CASSLGVGHLYEQYF.

This CDR3 is CASRQQGSGNTIYF. The CDR3 bases are TGTGCCAGCAGGCAACAGGGGTCTGGAAACACCATATATTTT. The V call is TRBV2, the J call TRBJ1-3; TRBD1 matches 7 bases. V shed 6 bases, J shed 1 base, and the junction held 3 bases outside the gene matches. This CDR3 region has 14 residues. Germline V gives CDR1 SNHLY, CDR2 FYNNEI.

This clone was detected only once. Other DNA sequences in the sample encode the same CDR3. This rearrangement joins TRBV28 to TRBJ2-7; D not certain. Germline loops: CDR1 MDHEN, CDR2 SYDVKM. This CDR3 comprises 14 residues. Trimming cost V 3 bases and J 0 bases, with 9 bases left between them. The CDR3 protein is CASSFSRASYEQYF. The CDR3 bases are TGTGCCAGCAGTTTTAGCCGGGCCTCCTACGAGCAGTACTTC. The full variable domain, in which reference TRBV28 and TRBJ2-7 provide the parts outside the CDR3, is DVKVTQSSRYLVKRTGEKVFLECVQDMDHENMFWYRQDPGLGLRLIYFSYDVKMKEKGDIPEGYSVSREKKERFSLILESASTNQTSMYLCASSFSRASYEQYFGPGTRLTVT.